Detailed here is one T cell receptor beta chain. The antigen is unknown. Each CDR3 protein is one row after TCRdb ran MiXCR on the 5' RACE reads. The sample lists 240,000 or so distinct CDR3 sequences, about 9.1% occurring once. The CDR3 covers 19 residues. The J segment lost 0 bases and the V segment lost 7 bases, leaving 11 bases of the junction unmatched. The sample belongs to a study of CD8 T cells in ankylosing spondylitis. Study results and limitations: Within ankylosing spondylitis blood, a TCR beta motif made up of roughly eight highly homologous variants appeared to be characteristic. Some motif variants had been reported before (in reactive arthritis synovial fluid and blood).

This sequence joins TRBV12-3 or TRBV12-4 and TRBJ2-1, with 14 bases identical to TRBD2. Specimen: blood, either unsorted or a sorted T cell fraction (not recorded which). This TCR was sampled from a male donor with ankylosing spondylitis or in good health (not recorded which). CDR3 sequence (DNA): TGTGCCAGCATTACCCGGGGACTAGCGGGAGAGAGCTCCTACAATGAGCAGTTCTTC. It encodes CASITRGLAGESSYNEQFF.